This TCR beta chain stems from a study of T cell repertoires in cytomegalovirus infection. Across the study: As its CMV epitopes, the study selected recently identified HLA-C-restricted and well-studied HLA-B-restricted targets. General study points: Dominant in the ex vivo response were TCR beta clonotypes restricted by HLA-C and specific for CMV.

TCRdb used MiXCR to reprocess the reads, holding one entry per CDR3 protein. The sample lists approximately 110,000 distinct CDR3 sequences; less than 55% were seen once. About this clonotype itself: What it recognizes is unknown.

The TCR originated in a human donor in good health (CMV status not recorded). Some clones in this sample may be carry-over from other donors' samples. The sample here was CD8+ T cells from cultured PBMCs, taken from culture after CMV antigen stimulation.

CDR3 nucleotide sequence: TGTGCCAGCAGTTTAACTTGGACAGGGGCGAACTATGGCTACACCTTC. Translating gives CASSLTWTGANYGYTF. The rearrangement links TRBV27 to TRBJ1-2, with 9 bases identical to TRBD1. CDR3 size: 16 residues. Germline CDR1 is MNHEY and CDR2 is SMNVEV (reference sequence). J was trimmed by 2 bases and V by 2 bases; bases with no gene match: 6.